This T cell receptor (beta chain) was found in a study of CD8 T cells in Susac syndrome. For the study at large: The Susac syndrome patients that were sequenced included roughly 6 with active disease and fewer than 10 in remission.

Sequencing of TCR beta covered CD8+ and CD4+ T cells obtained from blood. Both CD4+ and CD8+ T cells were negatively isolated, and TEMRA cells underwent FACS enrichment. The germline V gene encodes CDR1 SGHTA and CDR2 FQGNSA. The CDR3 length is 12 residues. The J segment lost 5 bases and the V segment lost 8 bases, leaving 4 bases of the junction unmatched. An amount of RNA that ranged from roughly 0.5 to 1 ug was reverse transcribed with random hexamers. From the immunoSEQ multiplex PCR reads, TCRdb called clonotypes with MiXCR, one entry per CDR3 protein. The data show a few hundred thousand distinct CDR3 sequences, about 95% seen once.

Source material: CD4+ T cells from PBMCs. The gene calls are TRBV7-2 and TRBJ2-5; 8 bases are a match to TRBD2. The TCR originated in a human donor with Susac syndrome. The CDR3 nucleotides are TGTGCCAGCCGGGAGGGGCGGGAGACCCAGTACTTC. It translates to CASREGRETQYF.